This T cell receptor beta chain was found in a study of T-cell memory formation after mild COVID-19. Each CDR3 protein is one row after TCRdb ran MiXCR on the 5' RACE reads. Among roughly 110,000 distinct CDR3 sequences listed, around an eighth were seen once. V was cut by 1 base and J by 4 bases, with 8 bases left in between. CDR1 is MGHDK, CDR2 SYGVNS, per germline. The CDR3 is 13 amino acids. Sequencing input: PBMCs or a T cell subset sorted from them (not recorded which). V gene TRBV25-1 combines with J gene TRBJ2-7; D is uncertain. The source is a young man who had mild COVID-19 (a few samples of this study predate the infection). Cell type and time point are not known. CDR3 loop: CASSEFGYYEQYF. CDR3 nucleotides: TGTGCCAGCAGTGAATTTGGGTATTACGAGCAGTACTTC.